This TCR beta chain was recorded in a study of T cell responses to AZD1222 COVID-19 vaccine (dated by TCRdb to about 2021). For the wider study: AZD1222 recipients given second doses at about 4 weeks or at about 12 weeks were pooled, since spike-specific TCR depth and breadth were not found to differ between the two schedules. TCR sequencing was performed for about 250 trial participants, of whom about 210 were given two doses of AZD1222 and around 26 were given two doses of MenACWY control vaccine. Enrollment into the trials was organized by age into subgroups of 18-55, 56-69 and 70-plus years, and those subgroups contained about 150, 27 and 61 TCR-sequenced participants, respectively. What the study reported, not specific to this receptor: No day 14 peak-response samples were available, so repertoires were characterized only after the peak T cell response. Conclusions about previously exposed vaccinees are limited, since just five or six AZD1222 recipients were seropositive for SARS-CoV-2 at baseline. The 56-69-year group was small, and its depth increase did not reach significance, likely because of low power. The whole spike protein was spanned by vaccine-associated CD4 TCRs, and dominant responses were seen in regions 160-218 and 743-854. Nearly half of unique spike-specific TCRs reportedly recognized epitopes outside regions mutated in the B.1.351 and B.1.1.7 variants. Participants were mostly white British and included more females than males, and it was suggested by the authors that clonal diversity may have been underestimated. After two AZD1222 doses, both the breadth and the depth of spike-specific TCRs were significantly higher than at day 0 and than in MenACWY recipients.

Note on this clone: The specificity of this receptor is unknown. Qualities for individual bases were not recorded, and no much larger clone is one base off.

The time point label, read with the paper, signifies: baseline before first vaccination. Vaccinee samples were obtained from the UK trials COV001 and COV002, which included a single-blind randomized controlled phase 2/3 trial of AZD1222 (ChAdOx1 nCoV-19) in healthy adults. For TCRbeta chain sequencing, PBMC samples were collected from trial participants at day 0 and at day 28 after the second dose. Including cysteine and phenylalanine, the CDR3 has 17 amino acids. Of all the DNA, just the CDR3 is kept, 51 bases in frame from base 1. The germline V gene (reference sequence) specifies GTSNPN as CDR1 and SVGIG as CDR2. V loses 0 bases, J loses 6 bases, and the germline ends lie 23 bases apart. The CDR3 regions of human TCRbeta chains were analyzed by immunosequencing. For the original study's pipeline: TCRs in the repertoires were compared against a reference library of SARS-CoV-2-specific TCRs that had been generated with the MIRA antigen-specificity platform. Breadth was defined as the fraction of unique TCRs that were SARS-CoV-2-associated. Depth was defined as the fraction of total T cells that were SARS-CoV-2-associated. Using the MIRA data, each spike-specific TCR was assigned both to the spike region to which the TCR was reactive and to a CD4 or CD8 class. Log10-transformed breadth and depth values were compared by one-way ANOVA with Sidak's multiple comparisons tests. Not all clones reach the TCRdb copy of this immuneACCESS table, which keeps in-frame sequences only. Checked studies attribute under half of the gap to unresolved V genes and leave the rest unexplained. From that table come the V and J calls and clone size; the DNA was used to work out D and trimming. For this sample there are tens of thousands of clones; over 75% appear just once. The ten largest clones add up to about 20% of the sample.

This sequence originates from an adult in good health. Sequencing was performed on peripheral blood, taken on day 0 of AZD1222 vaccination. The V and J genes are TRBV30 and TRBJ1-2; TRBD1 is a weak D gene call, 5 bases matching. The DNA sequence is as follows: TGTGCCTGGAGTGTACAAAGAGTACGGGGGTTTACCAATGGCTACACCTTC. This codes for CAWSVQRVRGFTNGYTF.